These 22 T cell receptor beta chains came from one sample sequenced in a study of vaccination effects on CD4 cells after COVID-19. Assay used: immunoSEQ multiplex PCR; TCRdb lists only in-frame clones, some missing. Found here are 40,000 to 45,000 clones, around 77% of them singletons; the top ten hold around 2.8%. Antigen specificity for these receptors is unknown. In the ViraFEST assay, antigen-specific CD4+ clonotypes were identified by expansion after peptide-pool stimulation. Isolating CD4+ T cells followed ten to eleven days of culture. Negative nucleocapsid antibody tests before and after vaccination confirmed no previous SARS-CoV-2 infection. The input for sequencing was CD4+ T cells from PBMCs cultured with HCoV-NL63 spike peptides, taken before COVID-19 vaccination. The receptors were gathered from a human donor who received a COVID-19 vaccine.

The rearrangement links TRBV19 to TRBJ2-5, with unresolved D. Per germline, CDR1 LNHDA and CDR2 SQIVND (reference sequence). The germline V and J ends were trimmed by 9 bases and 4 bases, with 15 bases remaining between them. The CDR3 is 13 residues long. The CDR3 loop is CASQGPRGETQYF. CDR3 DNA: TGTGCCAGCCAAGGGCCTCGAGGAGAGACCCAGTACTTC.

The chain couples TRBV6-5 to TRBJ2-2; D gene unclear. Germline V gene lookup returns CDR1 MNHEY and CDR2 SVGAGI. CDR3 length: 15 residues. Trimming took 3 bases from V and 0 from J, leaving 8 bases between them. The CDR3 DNA sequence: TGTGCCAGCAGTTATTGGGTCCCGAACACCGGGGAGCTGTTTTTT. Its protein is CASSYWVPNTGELFF.

This chain uses TRBV2 with TRBJ2-7; 10 nucleotides align to TRBD2. Trimming took 7 bases from V and 5 from J; bases not matched to a gene: 8. CDR1 is SNHLY, CDR2 FYNNEI, per germline. The CDR3 spans 14 residues. CDR3 coding DNA: TGTGCCAGCAACCTCCTAGCGGGGGTCCACGAGCAGTACGTC. It translates to CASNLLAGVHEQYV.

This chain connects TRBV28 to TRBJ2-7, with D maybe TRBD2 (6 bases). Trimming left V 8 bases short and J 6 bases short, with 17 bases between. Germline values: CDR1 MDHEN, CDR2 SYDVKM. The CDR3 consists of 13 residues. The CDR3 protein is CASSLSGSAEQYV. In nucleotides, the CDR3 is TGTGCCAGCTCACTTTCCGGGAGTGCCGAGCAGTACGTC.

Concerning this clone itself: Within the sample, other DNA sequences also encode this same CDR3. The rearrangement uses TRBV18 and TRBJ1-5; D is unresolved. Looked up from germline, CDR1 is KGHSH and CDR2 is LQKENI. This CDR3 is built from 13 residues. The V end was cut by 3 bases, the J end by 4 bases, with 7 bases between. For the CDR3, the DNA is TGTGCCAGCTCACCGGGCCAAAATCAGCCCCAGCATTTT. Translation: CASSPGQNQPQHF.

The chain joins TRBV5-1 to TRBJ1-1; 9 positions agree with TRBD1. Germline trimming cut 0 bases from V and 3 bases from J; bases unmatched to any gene: 3. CDR3 length: 15 amino acids. Germline CDR1 SGHRS, CDR2 YFSETQ. Here the CDR3 DNA reads TGCGCCAGCAGCTTGGAGGGACAGGGATACACTGAAGCTTTCTTT. Translation gives CASSLEGQGYTEAFF.

A single count supports this clone. This rearrangement joins TRBV7-3 to TRBJ2-1; perhaps TRBD1 as D (5 bases). Per the germline V gene, CDR1 is SGHTA and CDR2 is FQGTGA. The V end lost 3 bases, the J end lost 6 bases, and 9 bases lay between the germline ends. The CDR3 runs 13 residues. The CDR3 region is CASSFLQVNEQFF. Written as DNA, the CDR3 is TGTGCCAGCAGCTTTTTACAGGTCAATGAGCAGTTCTTC.

The chain links TRBV27 to TRBJ2-3, with TRBD2 as a possible D gene (6 bases). Germline V gene sequence: CDR1 MNHEY, CDR2 SMNVEV (reference sequence). The V end was cut by 2 bases, the J end by 6 bases, with 15 bases between. CDR3 length: 15 residues. Written as DNA, the CDR3 is TGTGCCAGCAGTTTAGCTGGAGGGATGTCCGATACGCAGTATTTT. Residues: CASSLAGGMSDTQYF.

This clone was recorded once. The J gene is TRBJ1-1, the V gene TRBV6-5; TRBD1 might be the D (5 bases). Germline V gives CDR1 MNHEY, CDR2 SVGAGI. The V gene lost 8 bases and the J gene lost 3 bases, with 19 bases spanning the gap. The CDR3 is made up of 15 amino acids. The DNA for the CDR3 is TGTGCCAGCCATTCCCTGGGGGGTAGGGACACTGAAGCTTTCTTT. Translating gives CASHSLGGRDTEAFF.

This clone appeared a single time. J is TRBJ1-4 and V is TRBV6-6; D uncertain. The germline V and J ends were trimmed by 7 bases and 8 bases, with 17 bases remaining between them. Germline V gives CDR1 MNHNY, CDR2 SVGAGI (reference sequence). The CDR3 length is 14 residues. CDR3 protein: CASTPSTLGEKLFF. The CDR3 DNA reads TGTGCCAGCACCCCAAGTACCCTGGGGGAAAAACTGTTTTTT.

This clone showed up just a few times. The chain carries TRBV19 and TRBJ1-5, with 10 bases that match TRBD1. Germline CDR1 is LNHDA and CDR2 is SQIVND (reference sequence). The CDR3 covers 15 residues. The junction had 7 bases not matched to a gene; V was cut back by 6 bases and J by 5 bases. CDR3 residues: CASSPGQGPDQPQHF. The CDR3 DNA reads as TGTGCCAGTAGCCCGGGACAGGGGCCCGATCAGCCCCAGCATTTT.

The chain carries TRBV18 and TRBJ1-5; possible D gene TRBD1, 5 bases. From germline, CDR1 is KGHSH and CDR2 LQKENI. This CDR3 has 14 amino acids. V lost 2 bases, J lost 4 bases, and 9 bases lay in between. CDR3 DNA sequence: TGTGCCAGCTCACCAGGGGGAGGGAATCAGCCCCAGCATTTT. Its protein product is CASSPGGGNQPQHF.

V is TRBV20-1 and J is TRBJ2-5; D gene uncertain. CDR3 size: 13 residues. Germline CDR1 DFQATT, CDR2 SNEGSKA (reference sequence). The germline V and J ends were trimmed by 3 bases and 0 bases, with 8 bases remaining between them. CDR3 protein: CSASSVDQETQYF. CDR3 nucleotide sequence: TGCAGTGCTAGTTCCGTGGACCAAGAGACCCAGTACTTC.

This chain uses TRBV4-1 with TRBJ2-2; D perhaps matches TRBD2 (6 bases). Per germline, CDR1 MGHRA and CDR2 YSYEKL. With 1 base removed from V and 1 base from J, the gap between germline ends came to 28 bases. There are 22 residues in the CDR3. The CDR3 protein is CASSQGFKPDWGRLENTGELFF. CDR3 bases: TGCGCCAGCAGCCAAGGTTTCAAACCGGACTGGGGGAGGCTAGAGAACACCGGGGAGCTGTTTTTT.

The chain couples TRBV2 to TRBJ1-4; 9 positions agree with TRBD1. The V gene end was trimmed by 6 bases and the J gene end by 6 bases; junction bases not matched to a gene: 5. The CDR3 has 14 residues. In germline, CDR1 is SNHLY, CDR2 FYNNEI. CDR3 DNA: TGTGCCAGCAGCGGGGACAGGGTAGATGAAAAACTGTTTTTT. Protein sequence: CASSGDRVDEKLFF.

J is TRBJ2-1 and V is TRBV5-8; 11 positions match TRBD2. CDR1 is SGHTS and CDR2 is YDEGEE in the germline V gene. This CDR3 has 13 amino acids. The ends lost 7 bases at V and 6 bases at J; junction bases unmatched: 3. The CDR3 DNA reads TGTGCCAGCCCGGGACTAGCGGTCAATGAGCAGTTCTTC. Its protein product is CASPGLAVNEQFF.

The chain recombines TRBV6-1 with TRBJ2-2; D remains unclear. The germline V gene has CDR1 MNHNS and CDR2 SASEGT. This CDR3 has 13 residues. V was clipped by 0 bases and J by 1 base, with 0 bases between them. CDR3 loop: CASSEANTGELFF. In DNA, the CDR3 is TGTGCCAGCAGTGAAGCGAACACCGGGGAGCTGTTTTTT.

The J gene is TRBJ1-2, the V gene TRBV12-3 or TRBV12-4; no clear D. The CDR3 is 12 residues long. The V gene lost 1 base and the J gene lost 7 bases, with 7 bases spanning the gap. CDR3 DNA: TGTGCCAGCAGTTTAGTCGGGGTTGGCTACACCTTC. As protein: CASSLVGVGYTF.

V usage is TRBV7-6 and J usage is TRBJ1-3, with D unresolved. The CDR3 has 16 residues. CDR1 is SGHVS, CDR2 FNYEAQ, per germline. The germline V and J ends were trimmed by 5 bases and 0 bases, with 14 bases remaining between them. Written as DNA, the CDR3 is TGTGCCAGCAGCGATTCCGGACGGCGCTCTGGAAACACCATATATTTT. The encoded protein is CASSDSGRRSGNTIYF.

This chain joins TRBV6-5 and TRBJ2-1; D possibly corresponds to TRBD2 (6 bases). This CDR3 has 14 amino acids. Germline CDR1 MNHEY, CDR2 SVGAGI. Trimming took off 5 bases at V and 3 bases at J, with 11 bases between the two ends. The CDR3 reads CASSPGLNYNEQFF. The CDR3 DNA reads TGTGCCAGCAGTCCGGGACTGAACTACAATGAGCAGTTCTTC.

CDR3 bases: TGTGCCAGCAGCTTGATACAGGGGGTCGGTTCACCCCTCCACTTT. It specifies CASSLIQGVGSPLHF. The chain links TRBV7-8 to TRBJ1-6; 8 bases align to TRBD1. The CDR3 is made up of 15 amino acids. CDR1 and CDR2 (germline): SGHVS, FQNEAQ. V lost 3 bases to trimming and J lost 9 bases; unmatched junction nucleotides: 7.

The gene calls are TRBV28 and TRBJ2-3; weak D call: TRBD1 (5 bases). CDR3 length equals 16 residues. Germline CDR1 and CDR2: MDHEN and SYDVKM. With 7 bases removed from V and 2 bases from J, the gap between germline ends came to 19 bases. The CDR3 loop is CASKKGEESVTDTQYF. As DNA, the CDR3 is TGTGCCAGCAAAAAAGGGGAAGAGTCTGTCACAGATACGCAGTATTTT.